The clone carrying this TCR beta chain occurred many times. The antigen remains unidentified. Genomic DNA served as template for TCR beta VDJ and CDR3 profiling. MiXCR was run by TCRdb on the reads, yielding one entry per CDR3 protein. The repertoire holds about 190,000 distinct CDR3 sequences, approximately 49% seen once, with around a sixth in the top ten. The CDR3 consists of 13 residues. Deletions cut 5 bases from V and 2 bases from J, with 9 bases between. Per the germline V gene, CDR1 is DFQATT and CDR2 is SNEGSKA (reference sequence). This sample stems from a study of CD8+CD57+ T cells in acquired aplastic anemia. Findings and caveats of the study: Comparison of patients with controls identified about 27 shared CD8+ CDR3 sequences.

This receptor was taken from a human donor in good health, serving as a control. The chain couples TRBV20-1 to TRBJ2-2, with D perhaps matching TRBD1 (6 bases). Sequencing was performed on sorted CD4+, CD8+, or CD8+CD57+ T cells (not recorded which) from PBMCs. The CDR3 loop reads CSAHRDNTGELFF. The CDR3 nucleotides read TGCAGTGCTCACAGGGATAACACCGGGGAGCTGTTTTTT.